This T cell receptor beta chain was observed in a study of identical twins. The cDNA had a unique molecular identifier and a template-switch universal primer site. TCRdb used MiXCR to reprocess the 5' RACE reads, holding one entry per CDR3 protein. Of around 680,000 distinct CDR3 sequences listed, less than 10% are singletons. The CDR3 runs to 16 residues. Germline V gene data show CDR1 as SGHTS and CDR2 as YDEGEE. Trimming pared 4 bases from V and 2 bases from J, leaving 19 bases between. The sample was also linked to a second study, of yellow fever vaccine responses in identical twins.

V and J are TRBV5-8 and TRBJ2-7; TRBD1 is a possible D gene (6 bases). The sequencing input was PBMCs. This TCR came from a woman under 30 in good health. The CDR3 nucleotides are TGTGCCAGCAGCAACGCGGCGGCAGGGGCCCCCTACGAGCAGTACTTC. This gives the protein CASSNAAAGAPYEQYF.